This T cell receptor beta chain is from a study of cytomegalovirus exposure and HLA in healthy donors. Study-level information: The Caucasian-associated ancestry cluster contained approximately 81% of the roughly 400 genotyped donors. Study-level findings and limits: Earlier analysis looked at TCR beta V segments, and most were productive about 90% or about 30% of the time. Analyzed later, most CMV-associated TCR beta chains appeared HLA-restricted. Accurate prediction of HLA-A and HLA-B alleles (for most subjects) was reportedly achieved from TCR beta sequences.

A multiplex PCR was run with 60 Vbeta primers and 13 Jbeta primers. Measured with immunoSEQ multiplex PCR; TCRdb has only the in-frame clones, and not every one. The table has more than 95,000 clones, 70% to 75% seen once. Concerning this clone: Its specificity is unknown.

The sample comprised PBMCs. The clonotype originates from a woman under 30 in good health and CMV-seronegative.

As DNA, the CDR3 is TGTGCCAGCAGTGAGACAGGGGGAGGGGGAAAACTGTTTTTT. Its translation: CASSETGGGGKLFF. This chain joins TRBV6-1 and TRBJ1-4, with 9 bases lining up with TRBD1. The junction had 6 bases not matched to a gene; V was cut back by 3 bases and J by 10 bases. This CDR3 contains 14 residues. The germline CDR1 and CDR2 sequences are MNHNS and SASEGT.